The rows below give T cell receptor beta chains drawn from one sample of a study of cytomegalovirus exposure and HLA in healthy donors. Using immunoSEQ multiplex PCR, the repertoire was profiled, and TCRdb retains in-frame clones only, with some absent. This table holds about 170,000 clones, 70% to 80% found once. Sequenced material: PBMCs. These receptors all come from a woman aged 45 to 65 in good health and CMV-seronegative. Each CDR3 is given without its conserved first and last residue. Fields, in order: CDR3 length, J gene, V gene, CDR3 protein.

len: 11; j_gene: TRBJ1-2; v_gene: TRBV21-1; CDR3aa: ASEGAVWIGYT
len: 15; j_gene: TRBJ2-5; v_gene: TRBV9; CDR3aa: ASSEGGLAGERETQY
len: 15; j_gene: TRBJ2-7; v_gene: TRBV18; CDR3aa: ASSPLNTGTATYEQY
len: 10; j_gene: TRBJ2-5; v_gene: TRBV11-2; CDR3aa: ASSSEWETQY
len: 13; j_gene: TRBJ1-1; v_gene: TRBV6-5; CDR3aa: ASSSPQGAFSEAF
len: 13; j_gene: TRBJ1-2; v_gene: TRBV5-1; CDR3aa: ASSLEGGVFYGYT
len: 11; j_gene: TRBJ2-1; v_gene: TRBV5-1; CDR3aa: ASSFGGWDEQF
len: 12; j_gene: TRBJ1-1; v_gene: TRBV10-1; CDR3aa: ASSESSGGTEAF
len: 17; j_gene: TRBJ1-5; v_gene: TRBV9; CDR3aa: ASSVEIRSAGESNQPQH
len: 14; j_gene: TRBJ2-3; v_gene: TRBV7-8; CDR3aa: ASSLARGLAGVMQY
len: 14; j_gene: TRBJ2-7; v_gene: TRBV19; CDR3aa: ASSSPGGRRGYEQY
len: 13; j_gene: TRBJ1-3; v_gene: TRBV6-6; CDR3aa: ASRTGQGFGNTIY
len: 15; j_gene: TRBJ2-5; v_gene: TRBV6-1; CDR3aa: ASSEGQGGITRETQY
len: 14; j_gene: TRBJ1-2; v_gene: TRBV15; CDR3aa: ATSRVGAGSNYGYT
len: 14; j_gene: TRBJ2-2; v_gene: TRBV29-1; CDR3aa: SVESGRGRETGELF
len: 12; j_gene: TRBJ1-5; v_gene: TRBV6-5; CDR3aa: ASSYSQGYQPQH
len: 12; j_gene: TRBJ2-5; v_gene: TRBV7-2; CDR3aa: ASSGGGARETQY
len: 12; j_gene: TRBJ2-7; v_gene: TRBV6-5; CDR3aa: ASSYSTTGGEQY
len: 12; j_gene: TRBJ1-1; v_gene: TRBV5-6; CDR3aa: ASSRKDREPEAF
len: 12; j_gene: TRBJ2-3; v_gene: TRBV7-2; CDR3aa: ASSLGLSGDTQY
len: 14; j_gene: TRBJ2-6; v_gene: TRBV14; CDR3aa: ASSQDRGNGANVLT
len: 15; j_gene: TRBJ2-7; v_gene: TRBV25-1; CDR3aa: ASSELGTSGGTYEQY
len: 13; j_gene: TRBJ2-7; v_gene: TRBV5-1; CDR3aa: ASSSTSGPSYEQY
len: 13; j_gene: TRBJ1-5; v_gene: TRBV4-3; CDR3aa: ASSQGLSRGQPQH
len: 13; j_gene: TRBJ1-5; v_gene: TRBV10-3; CDR3aa: AISDGQGGNQPQH
len: 10; j_gene: TRBJ2-5; v_gene: TRBV7-9; CDR3aa: SSSLAGETQY
len: 16; j_gene: TRBJ2-5; v_gene: TRBV7-6; CDR3aa: ASSLTPIIGGPQETQY
len: 12; j_gene: -; v_gene: TRBV7-2; CDR3aa: ASSSQGGRVEQY
len: 14; j_gene: TRBJ1-5; v_gene: TRBV2; CDR3aa: ASSGGTGGGNQPQH
len: 15; j_gene: TRBJ1-1; v_gene: TRBV4-2; CDR3aa: ASSQAHGGTSNTEAF
len: 15; j_gene: TRBJ2-7; v_gene: TRBV28; CDR3aa: ASRGQLAGGHFYEQY
len: 11; j_gene: TRBJ1-4; v_gene: TRBV2; CDR3aa: ASSDQANEKLF
len: 13; j_gene: TRBJ1-2; v_gene: TRBV19; CDR3aa: ASSRTLGQNYGYT
len: 13; j_gene: TRBJ2-3; v_gene: TRBV7-2; CDR3aa: ASSFSGRAPDTQY
len: 12; j_gene: TRBJ1-5; v_gene: TRBV7-9; CDR3aa: SSSLTNSNQPQH
len: 16; j_gene: TRBJ2-3; v_gene: TRBV23-1; CDR3aa: ASSHPPGQGESTDTQY
len: 16; j_gene: TRBJ2-2; v_gene: TRBV9; CDR3aa: ASSVISSGGLNTGELF
len: 12; j_gene: TRBJ2-3; v_gene: TRBV2; CDR3aa: ASSLGGGTDTQY
len: 13; j_gene: TRBJ2-7; v_gene: TRBV5-8; CDR3aa: ASSEVGQGAGEQY
len: 13; j_gene: TRBJ2-2; v_gene: TRBV28; CDR3aa: ASILAGGPTGELF
len: 12; j_gene: TRBJ2-1; v_gene: TRBV7-9; CDR3aa: ASSLVASYNEQF
len: 14; j_gene: TRBJ2-3; v_gene: TRBV19; CDR3aa: ASSPRLAAGTDTQY
len: 15; j_gene: TRBJ1-5; v_gene: TRBV28; CDR3aa: ASPPAGGTNSNQPQH
len: 15; j_gene: TRBJ2-5; v_gene: TRBV28; CDR3aa: ASSLRLAGALSETQY
len: 11; j_gene: TRBJ2-4; v_gene: TRBV19; CDR3aa: ASREDSQNIQY
len: 12; j_gene: TRBJ1-5; v_gene: TRBV19; CDR3aa: ASSKGQGNQPQH
len: 9; j_gene: TRBJ2-7; v_gene: TRBV5-1; CDR3aa: ASSPGYEQY
len: 13; j_gene: TRBJ2-1; v_gene: TRBV14; CDR3aa: ASSPGTTSYNEQF
len: 13; j_gene: TRBJ2-7; v_gene: TRBV19; CDR3aa: ASAGASGILYEQY
len: 14; j_gene: TRBJ1-4; v_gene: TRBV7-9; CDR3aa: SSSLSPGTVNEKLF
len: 16; j_gene: TRBJ2-3; v_gene: TRBV5-6; CDR3aa: ASSYVPGQVGSSDTQY
len: 12; j_gene: TRBJ1-2; v_gene: TRBV27; CDR3aa: ASSGGQSDYGYT
len: 11; j_gene: TRBJ1-1; v_gene: TRBV15; CDR3aa: ATSKGQKTEAF
len: 14; j_gene: TRBJ2-7; v_gene: TRBV4-2; CDR3aa: ASSQDLNSGSAEQY
len: 11; j_gene: TRBJ2-1; v_gene: TRBV5-6; CDR3aa: ASSPDRDYEQF
len: 15; j_gene: TRBJ2-1; v_gene: TRBV6-4; CDR3aa: ASRAAPSGRTYNEQF
len: 13; j_gene: TRBJ2-1; v_gene: TRBV6-5; CDR3aa: ASRPSGAKHNEQF
len: 13; j_gene: TRBJ1-4; v_gene: TRBV4-1; CDR3aa: ASSQDAGDRGKLF